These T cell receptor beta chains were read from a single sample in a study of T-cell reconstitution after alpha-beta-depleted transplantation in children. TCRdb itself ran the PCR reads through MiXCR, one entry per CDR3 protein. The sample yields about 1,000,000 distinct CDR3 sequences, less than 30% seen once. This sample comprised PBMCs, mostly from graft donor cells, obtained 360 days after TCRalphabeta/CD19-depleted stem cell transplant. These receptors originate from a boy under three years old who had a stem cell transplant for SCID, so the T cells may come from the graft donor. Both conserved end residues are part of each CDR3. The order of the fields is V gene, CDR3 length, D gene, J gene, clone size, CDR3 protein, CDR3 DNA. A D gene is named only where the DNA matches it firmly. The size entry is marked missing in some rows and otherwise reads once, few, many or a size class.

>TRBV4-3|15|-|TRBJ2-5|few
CASSPEGYTQETQYF
TGCGCCAGCAGCCCAGAGGGCTATACACAAGAGACCCAGTACTTC
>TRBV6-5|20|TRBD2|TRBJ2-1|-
CATLGLAGGRVPTKNNEQFF
TGTGCCACCCTTGGACTAGCGGGGGGCCGGGTTCCGACTAAAAACAATGAGCAGTTCTTC
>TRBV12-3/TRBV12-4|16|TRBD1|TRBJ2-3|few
CASSSAGTASTDTQYF
TGTGCCAGCAGTTCTGCCGGGACAGCTAGCACAGATACGCAGTATTTT
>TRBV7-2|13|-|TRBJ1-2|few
CASSLGIWDGYTF
TGTGCCAGCAGCTTAGGAATATGGGACGGCTACACCTTC
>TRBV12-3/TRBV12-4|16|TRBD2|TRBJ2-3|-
CASSISAGDSTDTQYF
TGTGCCAGCAGTATCTCAGCGGGGGATAGCACAGATACGCAGTATTTT
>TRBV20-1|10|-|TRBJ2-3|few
CSAKSDTQYF
TGCAGTGCTAAATCGGATACGCAGTATTTT
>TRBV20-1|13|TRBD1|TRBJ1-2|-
CSANRGFNYGYTF
TGCAGTGCTAACAGGGGATTTAACTATGGCTACACCTTC
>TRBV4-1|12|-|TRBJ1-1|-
CASSQGLTEAFF
TGCGCCAGCAGCCAAGGGCTAACTGAAGCTTTCTTT
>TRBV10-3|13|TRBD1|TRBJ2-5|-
CAISGDRAGTQYF
TGTGCCATCAGTGGGGACAGGGCTGGGACCCAGTACTTC
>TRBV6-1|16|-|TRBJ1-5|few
CASSEALGVYGQPQHF
TGTGCCAGCAGTGAAGCGCTGGGTGTTTATGGTCAGCCCCAGCATTTT
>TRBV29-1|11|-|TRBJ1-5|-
CSVGQDQPQHF
TGCAGCGTTGGACAGGATCAGCCCCAGCATTTT
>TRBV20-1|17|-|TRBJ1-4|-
CSAVEEFPGATNEKLFF
TGCAGTGCTGTCGAGGAGTTCCCGGGGGCAACTAATGAAAAACTGTTTTTT
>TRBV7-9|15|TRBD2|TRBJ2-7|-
CASSQGTSGYYEQYF
TGTGCCAGCAGCCAAGGGACTAGCGGATACTACGAGCAGTACTTC
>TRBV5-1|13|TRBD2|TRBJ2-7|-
CASILLASYEQYF
TGCGCCAGCATCCTACTAGCGTCCTACGAGCAGTACTTC
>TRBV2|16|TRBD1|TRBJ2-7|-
CASSEGGRGPAYEQYF
TGTGCCAGCAGTGAAGGGGGCAGGGGGCCTGCCTACGAGCAGTACTTC
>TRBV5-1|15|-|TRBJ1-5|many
CASSLRGASNQPQHF
TGCGCCAGCAGCTTACGGGGTGCTAGCAATCAGCCCCAGCATTTT
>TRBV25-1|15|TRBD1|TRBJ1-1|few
CASRPTGFMNTEAFF
TGTGCCAGCAGGCCGACAGGGTTCATGAACACTGAAGCTTTCTTT
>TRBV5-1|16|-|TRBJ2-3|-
CASSLAEGPSMNTQYF
TGCGCCAGCAGCTTGGCGGAGGGGCCTAGCATGAATACGCAGTATTTT
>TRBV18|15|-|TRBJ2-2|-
CASSPTSGQTGELFF
TGTGCCAGCTCTCCCACCTCCGGACAGACCGGGGAGCTGTTTTTT
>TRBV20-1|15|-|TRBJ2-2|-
CSARSLAANTGELFF
TGCAGTGCTAGGTCTCTGGCCGCGAACACCGGGGAGCTGTTTTTT
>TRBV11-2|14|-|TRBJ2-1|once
CASSLEGYYNEQFF
TGTGCCAGCAGCTTAGAAGGCTATTACAATGAGCAGTTCTTC
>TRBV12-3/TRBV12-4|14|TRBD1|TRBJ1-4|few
CASSFGTGGGKLFF
TGTGCCAGCAGTTTCGGGACAGGGGGAGGAAAACTGTTTTTT
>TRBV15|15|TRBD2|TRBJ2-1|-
CATSSGLAGRNEQFF
TGTGCCACCAGTAGCGGACTAGCGGGGAGAAATGAGCAGTTCTTC
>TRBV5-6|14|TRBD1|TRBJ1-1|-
CASSLARTGGRAFF
TGTGCCAGCAGCTTGGCCCGGACAGGGGGTCGAGCTTTCTTT
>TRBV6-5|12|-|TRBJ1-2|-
CASSGGSEGYTF
TGTGCCAGCAGCGGGGGTTCGGAGGGCTACACCTTC
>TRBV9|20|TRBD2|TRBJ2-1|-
CASSERPGLAQVGTYNEQFF
TGTGCCAGCAGCGAACGTCCGGGACTAGCTCAAGTTGGCACCTACAATGAGCAGTTCTTC
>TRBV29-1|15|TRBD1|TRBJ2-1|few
CSAEPGQGNYNEQFF
TGCAGCGCGGAGCCGGGACAGGGGAACTACAATGAGCAGTTCTTC
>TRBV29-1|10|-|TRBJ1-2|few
CSVNRDGYTF
TGCAGCGTTAACAGGGATGGCTACACCTTC
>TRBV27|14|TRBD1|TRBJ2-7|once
CASSFAGTGYEQYF
TGTGCCAGCAGTTTCGCCGGGACAGGCTACGAGCAGTACTTC
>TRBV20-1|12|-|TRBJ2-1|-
CSAEGVPNEQFF
TGCAGTGCTGAGGGGGTCCCAAATGAGCAGTTCTTC
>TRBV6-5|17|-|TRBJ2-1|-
CASSYSKAGRSYNEQFF
TGTGCCAGCAGTTACTCGAAGGCGGGGCGCTCCTACAATGAGCAGTTCTTC
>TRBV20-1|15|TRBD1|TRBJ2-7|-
CSARDTTGSSYGQYF
TGCAGTGCTAGGGATACGACAGGGAGCTCCTACGGGCAGTACTTC
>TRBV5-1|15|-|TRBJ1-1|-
CASTRLGVATTEAFF
TGCGCCAGCACACGGCTCGGGGTAGCGACCACTGAAGCTTTCTTT
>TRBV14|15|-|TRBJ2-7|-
CASSPRGTYYYEQYF
TGTGCCAGCAGCCCCCGGGGGACGTACTACTACGAGCAGTACTTC
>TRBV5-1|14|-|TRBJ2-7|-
CASSLGQIPYEQYF
TGCGCCAGCAGCTTGGGACAGATACCCTACGAGCAGTACTTC
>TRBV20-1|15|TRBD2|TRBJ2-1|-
CSAATGAGGENEQFF
TGCAGTGCTGCCACCGGAGCGGGGGGGGAGAATGAGCAGTTCTTC
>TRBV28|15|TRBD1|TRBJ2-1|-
CASSPRDRGWGEQFF
TGTGCCAGCAGCCCCCGGGACAGGGGTTGGGGTGAGCAGTTCTTC
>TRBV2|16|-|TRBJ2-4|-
CASSELPGIAKNIQYF
TGTGCCAGCAGTGAATTGCCAGGGATAGCCAAAAACATTCAGTACTTC
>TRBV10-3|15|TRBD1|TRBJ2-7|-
CAISDRTGSSYEQYF
TGTGCCATCAGTGATAGGACAGGTAGCTCCTACGAGCAGTACTTC
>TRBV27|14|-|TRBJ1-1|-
CASSLSTGMAEAFF
TGTGCCAGCAGTTTATCTACAGGGATGGCTGAAGCTTTCTTT
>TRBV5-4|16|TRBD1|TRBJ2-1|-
CASSFYGTGIYNEQFF
TGTGCCAGCAGCTTTTATGGGACAGGGATCTACAATGAGCAGTTCTTC
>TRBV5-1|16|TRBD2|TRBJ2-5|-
CASSLAGLAAQETQYF
TGCGCCAGCAGCTTGGCAGGACTAGCGGCACAAGAGACCCAGTACTTC
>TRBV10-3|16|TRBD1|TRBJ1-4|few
CAISATGGATNEKLFF
TGTGCCATCAGTGCTACAGGGGGGGCAACTAATGAAAAACTGTTTTTT
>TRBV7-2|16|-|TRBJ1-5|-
CASSLALGRNNQPQHF
TGTGCCAGCAGCTTGGCTTTGGGACGGAACAATCAGCCCCAGCATTTT
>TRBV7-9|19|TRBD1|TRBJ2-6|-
CASRLGGRDRVSGANVLTF
TGTGCCAGCAGACTAGGCGGACGGGACAGGGTCTCTGGGGCCAACGTCCTGACTTTC
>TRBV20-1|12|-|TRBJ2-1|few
CSAEGQFDEQFF
TGCAGTGCCGAAGGACAGTTCGATGAGCAGTTCTTC
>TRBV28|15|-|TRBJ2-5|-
CASSELGRRGETQYF
TGTGCCAGCAGTGAACTTGGACGGAGGGGAGAGACCCAGTACTTC
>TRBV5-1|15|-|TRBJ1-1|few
CASSSAGHSNTEAFF
TGCGCCAGTTCCTCCGCGGGACACTCGAACACTGAAGCTTTCTTT
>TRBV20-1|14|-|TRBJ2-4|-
CSAAGAIWGNIQYF
TGCAGTGCGGCCGGGGCTATATGGGGAAACATTCAGTACTTC
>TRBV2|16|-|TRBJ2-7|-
CASSETGTLPPREQYF
TGTGCCAGCAGTGAAACAGGGACTTTGCCCCCGCGCGAGCAGTACTTC
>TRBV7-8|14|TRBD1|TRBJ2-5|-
CASSLKGQKETQYF
TGTGCCAGCAGCTTAAAGGGACAGAAAGAGACCCAGTACTTC
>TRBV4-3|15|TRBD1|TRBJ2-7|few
CASSQGTGQRNEQYF
TGCGCCAGCAGCCAAGGGACGGGACAGAGAAACGAGCAGTACTTC